The source of this T cell receptor beta chain is a study of blood T cell repertoires in COVID-19. Study in general: Both acute and convalescent COVID-19 samples were obtained from the United States, Italy and Spain. T cells, B-cell-depleted T cells, or PBMCs supplied cDNA or gDNA.

In the original processing: Reference gene primer amplification gave estimated nucleated cell counts. Here immunoSEQ multiplex PCR was the method, and the copy in TCRdb shows in-frame clones only, minus some. V, J and clone size are taken as reported in that table, and D and trimming were inferred from the DNA itself. The sample includes fewer than 200,000 clones, approximately 87% of them seen just once. Deletions cut 10 bases from V and 3 bases from J, with 18 bases between. CDR3 length equals 15 residues. Per the germline V gene, CDR1 is SNHLY and CDR2 is FYNNEI. The source is a woman under 30 who had recovered from COVID-19. The source material was peripheral blood. The chain has TRBV2 and TRBJ2-2; TRBD2 might be the D (6 bases). CDR3 in DNA: TGTGCCATCCATGGGTCGGGGGTCTACACCGGGGAGCTGTTTTTT. It is translated as CAIHGSGVYTGELFF.